What follows describes a single T cell receptor (beta chain). TCRdb analysed the 5' RACE reads with MiXCR anew, one entry per CDR3 protein. Of more than 85,000 distinct CDR3 sequences in the sample, around 17% were seen once. V was cut by 2 bases and J by 7 bases, with 12 bases left in between. This CDR3 region has 15 residues. The entry originates in a study of T cells of healthy individuals. The chain combines TRBV12-3 or TRBV12-4 with TRBJ1-6; D is undetermined. The TCR comes from a human donor in good health. The CDR3 DNA is TGTGCCAGCAGTTTAAGAGGACTTTGGAATTCACCCCTCCACTTT. Translated: CASSLRGLWNSPLHF.